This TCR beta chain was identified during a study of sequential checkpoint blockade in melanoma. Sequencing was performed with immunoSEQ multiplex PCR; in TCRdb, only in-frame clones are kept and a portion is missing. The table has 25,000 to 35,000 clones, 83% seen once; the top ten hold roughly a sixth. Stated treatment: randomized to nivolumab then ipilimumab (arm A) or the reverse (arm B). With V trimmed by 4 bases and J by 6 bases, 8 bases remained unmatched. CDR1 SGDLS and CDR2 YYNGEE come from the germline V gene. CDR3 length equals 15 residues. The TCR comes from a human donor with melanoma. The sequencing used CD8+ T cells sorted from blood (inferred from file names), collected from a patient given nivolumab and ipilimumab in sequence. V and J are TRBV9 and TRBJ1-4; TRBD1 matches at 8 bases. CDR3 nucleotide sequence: TGTGCCAGCAGCTCGCTTCAGGGGGCGGATGAAAAACTGTTTTTT. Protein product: CASSSLQGADEKLFF.